This TCR beta chain emerged from a study of T cells expressing NK-cell markers. This CDR3 contains 13 residues. Germline CDR1 and CDR2: GTSNPN and SVGIG (reference sequence). TCRdb reprocessed the 5' RACE reads and reports one entry per CDR3 protein, with no DNA. This listing includes 150,000 to 180,000 distinct CDR3 sequences. The rearrangement links TRBV30 to TRBJ2-1; TCRdb reports TRBD1, a call that lacks DNA to check it against. Sequencing was done on a sample of blood T cells: a sorted CD56 or NKG2C T cell subset, CD4+ or CD8+ T cells, or bulk PBMC T cells (not recorded which). The receptor was derived from a woman in her forties or fifties in good health. The CDR3 loop is CAWSVGAGNEQFF.